This TCR beta chain was found in a study of early T cells in non-severe SARS-CoV-2 infection. The CDR3 loop spans 17 amino acids. V gave up 1 base and J gave up 0 bases; unmatched junction bases: 6. Germline V gives CDR1 SGHTA, CDR2 FQGNSA. As part of library construction, unique molecular identifiers were attached to individual cDNA molecules. TCRdb processed the 5' RACE reads anew with MiXCR; each CDR3 protein has one entry. The top ten clones hold roughly 3.8% of a sample with tens of thousands of distinct CDR3 sequences, around 13% of them seen once. The source material was whole blood, sampled at baseline. J is TRBJ2-1 and V is TRBV7-2, with 7 bases matching TRBD2. This TCR came from an adult who was a healthcare worker with PCR-confirmed SARS-CoV-2 infection or an uninfected control (not recorded which). CDR3 amino acids: CASSLEWREISYNEQFF. CDR3 bases: TGTGCCAGCAGCTTAGAGTGGCGGGAGATCTCCTACAATGAGCAGTTCTTC.